This T cell receptor (beta chain) was documented in a study of radiotherapy plus CTLA-4 blockade in lung cancer. This CDR3 contains 12 residues. Trimming cost V 5 bases and J 4 bases, with 7 bases left between them. In germline, CDR1 is LNHDA, CDR2 SQIVND (reference sequence). Clones were read by immunoSEQ multiplex PCR, and TCRdb kept only the in-frame ones, dropping some. The table has about 28,000 clones, 65% to 80% seen once; the top ten hold roughly 7.2%. This receptor was identified in a human donor with non-small cell lung cancer who had stable disease on radiotherapy plus ipilimumab. The chain is built from TRBV19 and TRBJ2-3; no clear D gene. The sequencing used peripheral blood, collected from a patient treated with radiotherapy plus ipilimumab. The CDR3 sequence is CASSSMADTQYF. The CDR3 bases are TGTGCCAGTAGTTCAATGGCAGATACGCAGTATTTT.